This T cell receptor beta chain is from a study of beta chain features in type 1 diabetes. A remark on this clone: Its target is not known.

Expressed TCRB transcripts got sequenced, as all isolated RNA was reverse transcribed. Profiled with immunoSEQ multiplex PCR; TCRdb holds only in-frame clones, not every one. The data contain 310,000 or so clones, over 7% of them seen just once; the ten biggest clones take up about 1%. All of the sorted populations showed purity greater than 95%. General study results and limits: Overrepresentation of cells with high TCR expression could result from cDNA sequencing. When Type 1 diabetes patients were examined, their TCRB CDR3s proved moderately but significantly shorter in all four CD4+ subsets.

The receptor was isolated from a man aged 25-45 years with type 1 diabetes. What was sequenced was central memory CD4+ T cells from blood.

CDR3 sequence reads: CASSELGGISGNTIYF. CDR3 coding DNA: TGTGCCAGCAGTGAATTGGGGGGCATAAGTGGAAACACCATATATTTT. This chain connects TRBV25-1 to TRBJ1-3; tentative D call: TRBD1 (6 bases). The CDR3 is made up of 16 amino acids. The germline gives CDR1 MGHDK, CDR2 SYGVNS. Trimming shortened V by 1 base and J by 3 bases, and 13 bases separated the two germline ends.